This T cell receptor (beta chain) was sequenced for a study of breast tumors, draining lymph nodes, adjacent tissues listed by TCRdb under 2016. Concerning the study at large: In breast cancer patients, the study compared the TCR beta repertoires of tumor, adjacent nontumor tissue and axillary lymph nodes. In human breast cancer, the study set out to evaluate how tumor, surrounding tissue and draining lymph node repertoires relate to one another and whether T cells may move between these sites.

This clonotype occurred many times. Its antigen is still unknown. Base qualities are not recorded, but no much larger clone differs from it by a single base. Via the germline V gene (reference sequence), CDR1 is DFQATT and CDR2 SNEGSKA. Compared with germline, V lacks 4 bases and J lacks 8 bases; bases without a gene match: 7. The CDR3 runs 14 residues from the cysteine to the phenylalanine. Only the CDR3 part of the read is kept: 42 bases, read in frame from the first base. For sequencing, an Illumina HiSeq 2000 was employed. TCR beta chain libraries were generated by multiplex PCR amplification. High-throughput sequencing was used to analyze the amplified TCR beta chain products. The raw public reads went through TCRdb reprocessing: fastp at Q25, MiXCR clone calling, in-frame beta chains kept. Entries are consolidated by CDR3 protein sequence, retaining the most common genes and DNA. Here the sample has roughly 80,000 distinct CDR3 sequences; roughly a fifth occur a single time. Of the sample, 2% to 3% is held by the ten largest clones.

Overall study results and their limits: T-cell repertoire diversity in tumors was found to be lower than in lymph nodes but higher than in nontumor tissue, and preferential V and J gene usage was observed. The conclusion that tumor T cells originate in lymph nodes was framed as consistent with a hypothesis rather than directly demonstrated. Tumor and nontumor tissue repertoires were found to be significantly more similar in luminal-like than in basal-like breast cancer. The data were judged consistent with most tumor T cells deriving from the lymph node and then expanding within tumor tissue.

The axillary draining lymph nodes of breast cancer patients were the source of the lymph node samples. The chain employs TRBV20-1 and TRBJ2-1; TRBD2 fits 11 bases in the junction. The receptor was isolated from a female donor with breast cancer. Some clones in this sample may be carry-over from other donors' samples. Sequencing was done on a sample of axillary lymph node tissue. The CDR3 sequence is CSAKSGLAAHEQFF. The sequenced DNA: TGCAGTGCTAAATCGGGACTAGCGGCACATGAGCAGTTCTTC.